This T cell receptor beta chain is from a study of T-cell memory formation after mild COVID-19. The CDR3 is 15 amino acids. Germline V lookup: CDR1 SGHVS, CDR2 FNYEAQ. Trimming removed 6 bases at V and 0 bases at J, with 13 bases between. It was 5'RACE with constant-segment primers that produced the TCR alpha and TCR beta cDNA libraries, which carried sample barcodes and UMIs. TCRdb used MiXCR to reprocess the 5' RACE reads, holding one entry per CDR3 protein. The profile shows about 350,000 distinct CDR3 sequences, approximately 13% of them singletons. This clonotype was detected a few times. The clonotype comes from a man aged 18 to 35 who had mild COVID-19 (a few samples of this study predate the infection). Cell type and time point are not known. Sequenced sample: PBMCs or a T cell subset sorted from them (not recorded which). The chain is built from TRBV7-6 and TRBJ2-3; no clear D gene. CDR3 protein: CASRPITVSTDTQYF. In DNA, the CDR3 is TGTGCCAGCAGGCCCATAACAGTTAGCACAGATACGCAGTATTTT.